The 5 T cell receptor beta chains reported below all come from one sample, sequenced in a study of OX40 agonist ivuxolimab in advanced cancers. Library generation was performed with the immunoSEQ multiplex PCR assay. This is the immuneACCESS table as TCRdb keeps it, with only in-frame sequences that have V and J called. A part of the clones is gone; compared with another copy, unresolved V genes explain less than half, and the rest is unexplained. In all, the sample holds approximately 94,000 clones, and around 91% of those were seen once. Together, the top ten hold around 0.16% of the sample. The sample consisted of CD4+ or CD8+ T cells sorted from blood, taken in a trial of the OX40 agonist ivuxolimab. All receptors come from an adult with an advanced solid tumor such as melanoma, head and neck, liver or kidney cancer.

V usage is TRBV19 and J usage is TRBJ1-6; no reliable D call. The CDR3 runs 15 residues. V was trimmed by 1 base and J by 9 bases, leaving 13 bases between them. Per the germline V gene, CDR1 is LNHDA and CDR2 is SQIVND (reference sequence). This CDR3 is CASSIVAGYGSPLHF. CDR3 bases: TGTGCCAGTAGTATAGTTGCGGGCTACGGTTCACCCCTCCACTTT.

J is TRBJ2-3 and V is TRBV16; D might be TRBD1 or TRBD2, each matching 5 bases. CDR3 length: 15 residues. V was trimmed by 4 bases and J by 6 bases, leaving 17 bases between them. Per germline, CDR1 KGHSY and CDR2 FQNENV. The CDR3 here is CASSPRRGGRDTQYF. In DNA form, the CDR3 reads TGTGCCAGCAGCCCTCGCCGTGGGGGACGTGATACGCAGTATTTT.

The chain carries TRBV9 and TRBJ2-3, with TRBD2 identical over 8 bases. This CDR3 spans 16 amino acids. Germline V CDR1 and CDR2: SGDLS, YYNGEE. J lost 4 bases, V lost 2 bases, and 9 bases had no gene match. The CDR3 DNA follows: TGTGCCAGCAGCGTGACCCAAGCGGGAGTCGCAGATACGCAGTATTTT. It codes for CASSVTQAGVADTQYF. Supplemented by reference TRBV9 and TRBJ2-3, the full variable domain reads DSGVTQTPKHLITATGQRVTLRCSPRSGDLSVYWYQQSLDQGLQFLIQYYNGEERAKGNILERFSAQQFPDLHSELNLSSLELGDSALYFCASSVTQAGVADTQYFGPGTRLTVL.

The chain uses TRBV18 and TRBJ2-7, with D hard to call. The V and J ends lost 0 bases and 7 bases respectively, with 13 bases between them. Looked up from germline, CDR1 is KGHSH and CDR2 is LQKENI. The CDR3 sequence is 14 residues long. The CDR3 nucleotides are TGTGCCAGCTCACCACCGTCTCTCCGACCGGAGCAGTACTTC. The encoded protein is CASSPPSLRPEQYF.

V and J are TRBV15 and TRBJ1-5; D is undetermined. The germline V gene encodes CDR1 LNHNV and CDR2 YYDKDF (reference sequence). V was trimmed by 3 bases and J by 3 bases, leaving 3 bases between them. The CDR3 length is 12 residues. This chain's CDR3 is CATSRHNQPQHF. CDR3 coding DNA: TGTGCCACCAGCAGGCACAATCAGCCCCAGCATTTT.